This T cell receptor (beta chain) was identified in a study of post-analysis software for immune sequencing data. TCR beta cDNA libraries included unique molecular identifiers. One entry per CDR3 protein, called by TCRdb with MiXCR from the PCR reads. The data contain hundreds of thousands of distinct CDR3 sequences, approximately 60% of them singletons. Study-level results: Compared with controls, patients had more of about 5 TRBV segments, including TRBV5-6, TRBV5-1 and TRBV20-1.

Concerning this clonotype itself: Its antigen remains unknown.

The CDR3 length is 12 residues. The ends were cut back, 4 bases at V and 9 bases at J, with 13 bases in the middle. Germline V CDR1 and CDR2: SQVTM, ANQGSEA. The chain recombines TRBV29-1 with TRBJ2-1; D possibly matches TRBD1 or TRBD2 (6 bases each). The clonotype originates from a girl aged 2 to 10 with multiple sclerosis. Sequenced sample: blood. Written as DNA, the CDR3 is TGCAGCGTTGGTCACGGGGGCGGTGAGCAGTTCTTC. It encodes CSVGHGGGEQFF.